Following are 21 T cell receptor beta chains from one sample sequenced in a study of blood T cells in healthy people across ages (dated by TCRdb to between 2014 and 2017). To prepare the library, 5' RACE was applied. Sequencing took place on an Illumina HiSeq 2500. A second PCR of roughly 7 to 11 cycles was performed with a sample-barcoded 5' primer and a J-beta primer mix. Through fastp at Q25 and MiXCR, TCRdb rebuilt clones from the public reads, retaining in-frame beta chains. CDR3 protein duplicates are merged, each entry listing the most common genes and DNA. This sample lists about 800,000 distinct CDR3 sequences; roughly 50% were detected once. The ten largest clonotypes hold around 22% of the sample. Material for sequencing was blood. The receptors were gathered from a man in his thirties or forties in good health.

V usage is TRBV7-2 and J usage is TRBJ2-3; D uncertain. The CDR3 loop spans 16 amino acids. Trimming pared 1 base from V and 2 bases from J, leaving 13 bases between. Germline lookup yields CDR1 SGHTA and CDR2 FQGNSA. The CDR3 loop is CASSLVRVQNTDTQYF. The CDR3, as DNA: TGTGCCAGCAGCTTAGTTCGGGTCCAGAACACAGATACGCAGTATTTT.

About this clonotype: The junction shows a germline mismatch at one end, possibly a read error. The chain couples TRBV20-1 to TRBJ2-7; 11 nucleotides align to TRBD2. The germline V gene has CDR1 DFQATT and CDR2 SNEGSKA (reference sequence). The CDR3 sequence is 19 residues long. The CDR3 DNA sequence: TGCAGTGCTAAAGTCCGAGGACTAGCGGGTCCCAGGAGCTCCTGCGAGCAGTACTTC. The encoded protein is CSAKVRGLAGPRSSCEQYF.

The CDR3 sequence: CASSQVWGRSYEQYF. The CDR3 coding sequence is TGTGCCAGCAGCCAAGTTTGGGGCAGGTCCTACGAGCAGTACTTC. The rearrangement uses TRBV14 and TRBJ2-7; D might be TRBD1 (5 bases). The V end lost 1 base, the J end lost 1 base, and 11 bases lay between the germline ends. CDR1 SGHDN and CDR2 FVKESK come from the germline V gene. This CDR3 has 15 residues.

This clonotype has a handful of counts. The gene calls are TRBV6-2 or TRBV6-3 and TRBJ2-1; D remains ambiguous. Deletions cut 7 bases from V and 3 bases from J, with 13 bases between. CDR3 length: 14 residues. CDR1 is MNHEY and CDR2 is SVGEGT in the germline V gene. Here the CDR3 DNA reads TGTGCCAGCAAGGCCCGGGCGGTCTACAATGAGCAGTTCTTC. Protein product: CASKARAVYNEQFF.

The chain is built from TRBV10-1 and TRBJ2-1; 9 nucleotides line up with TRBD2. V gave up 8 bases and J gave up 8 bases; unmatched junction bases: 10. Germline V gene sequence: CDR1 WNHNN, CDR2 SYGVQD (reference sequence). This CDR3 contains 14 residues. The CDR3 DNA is TGCGCCAGCGCGAGGGCGGGAGGGATCGATGAGCAGTTCTTC. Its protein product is CASARAGGIDEQFF.

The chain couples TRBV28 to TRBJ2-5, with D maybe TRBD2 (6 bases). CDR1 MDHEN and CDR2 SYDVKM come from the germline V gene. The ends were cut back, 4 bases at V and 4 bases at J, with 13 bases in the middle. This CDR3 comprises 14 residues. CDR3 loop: CASSSRGIAETQYF. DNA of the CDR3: TGTGCCAGCAGTTCACGGGGGATAGCAGAGACCCAGTACTTC.

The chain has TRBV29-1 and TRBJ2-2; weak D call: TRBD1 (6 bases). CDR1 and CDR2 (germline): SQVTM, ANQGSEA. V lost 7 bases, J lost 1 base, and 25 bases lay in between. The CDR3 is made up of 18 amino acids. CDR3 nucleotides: TGCAGCGCTGGTGAACCGGGACAACCCCTAGGGAACACCGGGGAGCTGTTTTTT. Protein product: CSAGEPGQPLGNTGELFF.

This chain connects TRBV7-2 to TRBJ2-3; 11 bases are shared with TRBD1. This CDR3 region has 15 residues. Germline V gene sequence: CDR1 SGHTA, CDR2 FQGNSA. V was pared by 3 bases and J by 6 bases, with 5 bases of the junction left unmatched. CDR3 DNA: TGTGCCAGCAGCTTGAACGGACAGGGGGCTGATACGCAGTATTTT. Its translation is CASSLNGQGADTQYF.

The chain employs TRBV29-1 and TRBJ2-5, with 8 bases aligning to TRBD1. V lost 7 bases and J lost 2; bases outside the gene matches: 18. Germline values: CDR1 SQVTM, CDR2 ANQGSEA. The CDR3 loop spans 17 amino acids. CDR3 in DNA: TGCAGCGCCGGAGGGCCGAGTGGACAGGGACCTCAAGAGACCCAGTACTTC. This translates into CSAGGPSGQGPQETQYF. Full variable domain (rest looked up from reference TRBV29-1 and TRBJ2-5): SAVISQKPSRDICQRGTSLTIQCQVDSQVTMMFWYRQQPGQSLTLIATANQGSEATYESGFVIDKFPISRPNLTFSTLTVSNMSPEDSSIYLCSAGGPSGQGPQETQYFGPGTRLLVL.

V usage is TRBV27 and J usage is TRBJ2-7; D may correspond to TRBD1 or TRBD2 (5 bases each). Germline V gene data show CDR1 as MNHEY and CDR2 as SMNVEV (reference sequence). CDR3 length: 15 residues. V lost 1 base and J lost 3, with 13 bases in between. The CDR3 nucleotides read TGTGCCAGCAGTTTATTCGGGGACCCTAACTACGAGCAGTACTTC. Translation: CASSLFGDPNYEQYF.

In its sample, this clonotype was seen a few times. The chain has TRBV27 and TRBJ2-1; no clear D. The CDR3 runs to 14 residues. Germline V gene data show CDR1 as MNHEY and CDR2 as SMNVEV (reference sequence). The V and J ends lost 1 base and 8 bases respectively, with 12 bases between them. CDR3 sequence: CASSLLGSTDEQFF. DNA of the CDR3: TGTGCCAGCAGTTTATTGGGTTCAACCGATGAGCAGTTCTTC.

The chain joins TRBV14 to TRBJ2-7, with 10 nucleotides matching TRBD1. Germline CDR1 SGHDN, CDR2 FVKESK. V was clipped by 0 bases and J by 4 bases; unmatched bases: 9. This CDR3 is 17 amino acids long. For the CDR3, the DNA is TGTGCCAGCAGCCAAGATGTGGGGACAGGGGTAGTGTACGAGCAGTACTTC. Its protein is CASSQDVGTGVVYEQYF.

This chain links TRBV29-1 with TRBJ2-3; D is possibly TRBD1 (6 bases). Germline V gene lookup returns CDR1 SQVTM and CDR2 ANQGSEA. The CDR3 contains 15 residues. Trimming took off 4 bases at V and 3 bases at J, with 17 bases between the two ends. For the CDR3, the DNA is TGCAGCGTTGGAAAAGGAGTTCAGGGGACAGATACGCAGTATTTT. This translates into CSVGKGVQGTDTQYF.

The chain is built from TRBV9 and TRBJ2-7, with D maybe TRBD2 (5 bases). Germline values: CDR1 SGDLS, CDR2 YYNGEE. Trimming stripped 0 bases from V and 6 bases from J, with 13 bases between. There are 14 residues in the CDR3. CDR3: CASSVVAGGSEQYF. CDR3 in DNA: TGTGCCAGCAGCGTAGTCGCGGGTGGGAGCGAGCAGTACTTC.

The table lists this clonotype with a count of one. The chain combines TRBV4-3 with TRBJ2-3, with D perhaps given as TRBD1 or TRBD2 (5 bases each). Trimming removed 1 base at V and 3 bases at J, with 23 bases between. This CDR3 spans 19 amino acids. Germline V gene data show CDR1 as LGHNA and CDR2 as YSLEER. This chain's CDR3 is CASSQANAPARDPTDTQYF. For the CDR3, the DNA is TGCGCCAGCAGCCAAGCGAATGCCCCCGCTAGGGACCCAACAGATACGCAGTATTTT.

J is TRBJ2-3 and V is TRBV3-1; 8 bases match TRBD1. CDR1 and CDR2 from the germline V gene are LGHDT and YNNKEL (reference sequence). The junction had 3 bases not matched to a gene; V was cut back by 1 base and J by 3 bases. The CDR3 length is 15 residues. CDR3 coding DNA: TGTGCCAGCAGCCAAGTAGGACAGGGAACAGATACGCAGTATTTT. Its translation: CASSQVGQGTDTQYF.

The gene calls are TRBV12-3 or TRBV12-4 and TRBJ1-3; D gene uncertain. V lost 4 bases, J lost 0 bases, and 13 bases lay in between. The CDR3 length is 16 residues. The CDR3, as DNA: TGTGCCAGCAGTTATAAGTCGCCTTACTCTGGAAACACCATATATTTT. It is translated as CASSYKSPYSGNTIYF.

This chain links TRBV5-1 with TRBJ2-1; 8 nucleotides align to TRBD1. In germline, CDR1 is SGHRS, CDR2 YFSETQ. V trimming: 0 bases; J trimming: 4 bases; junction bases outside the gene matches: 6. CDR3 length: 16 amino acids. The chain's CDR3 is CASSLAQGAIYNEQFF. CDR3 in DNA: TGCGCCAGCAGCTTGGCCCAGGGGGCTATTTACAATGAGCAGTTCTTC.

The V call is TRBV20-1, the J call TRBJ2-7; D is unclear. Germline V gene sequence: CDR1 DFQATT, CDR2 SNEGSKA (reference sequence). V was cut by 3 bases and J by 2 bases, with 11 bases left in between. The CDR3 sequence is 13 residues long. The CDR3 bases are TGCAGTGCTAGTCGGCTAACAGCCTACGAGCAGTACTTC. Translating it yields CSASRLTAYEQYF.

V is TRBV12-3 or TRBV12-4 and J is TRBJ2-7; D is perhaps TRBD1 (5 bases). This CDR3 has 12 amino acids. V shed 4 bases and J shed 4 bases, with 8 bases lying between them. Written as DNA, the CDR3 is TGTGCCAGCAGTTCAGGGTGGTACGAGCAGTACTTC. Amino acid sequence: CASSSGWYEQYF.

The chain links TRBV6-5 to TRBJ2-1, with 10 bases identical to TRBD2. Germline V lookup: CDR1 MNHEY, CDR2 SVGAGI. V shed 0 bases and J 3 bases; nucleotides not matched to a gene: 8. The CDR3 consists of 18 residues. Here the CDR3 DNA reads TGTGCCAGCAGTTACTCGCCACCTGTAGCGGGGGGCTACAATGAGCAGTTCTTC. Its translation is CASSYSPPVAGGYNEQFF.